A selection of T cell receptor beta chains follows, all from one sample in a study of sequential checkpoint blockade in melanoma. This table comes from immunoSEQ multiplex PCR, and its TCRdb copy is limited to in-frame clones, with some not included. The table lists about 32,000 clones, roughly 84% of them singletons. The sample here was CD8+ T cells sorted from blood (inferred from file names), taken from a patient given nivolumab and ipilimumab in sequence. These receptors all come from a human donor with melanoma. Both conserved end residues are part of each CDR3. The D gene is left open where the match is weak. A clone size is listed for some rows: how often the clone was seen (once, few, many), or a class if it is expanded.

V gene: TRBV4-1
D gene: TRBD2
J gene: TRBJ2-1
clone size: once
CDR3 protein: CASSQEPVAGGLGEQFF
CDR3 DNA: TGCGCCAGCAGCCAAGAACCCGTAGCGGGAGGGCTAGGGGAGCAGTTCTTC

V gene: TRBV10-3
D gene: TRBD2
J gene: TRBJ2-7
clone size: once
CDR3 protein: CAISTSGSLYEQYF
CDR3 DNA: TGTGCCATCAGCACTAGCGGGAGTCTCTACGAGCAGTACTTC

V gene: TRBV5-4
D gene: TRBD1
J gene: TRBJ2-1
clone size: .
CDR3 protein: CASLGGFGNEQFF
CDR3 DNA: TGTGCCAGCCTAGGGGGCTTTGGGAATGAGCAGTTCTTC

V gene: TRBV25-1
D gene: .
J gene: TRBJ1-1
clone size: .
CDR3 protein: CASVGPPGRRNTEAFF
CDR3 DNA: TGTGCCAGCGTGGGGCCGCCGGGCCGACGAAACACTGAAGCTTTCTTT

V gene: TRBV15
D gene: TRBD2
J gene: TRBJ2-1
clone size: .
CDR3 protein: CATSSLGTSGDNEQFF
CDR3 DNA: TGTGCCACCAGCAGCCTCGGGACTAGCGGAGACAATGAGCAGTTCTTC

V gene: TRBV27
D gene: .
J gene: TRBJ2-2
clone size: few
CDR3 protein: CASSLGLPGELFF
CDR3 DNA: TGTGCCAGCAGTTTGGGCCTCCCCGGGGAGCTGTTTTTT

V gene: TRBV6-4
D gene: .
J gene: TRBJ2-3
clone size: .
CDR3 protein: CASSDSTGSTDTQYF
CDR3 DNA: TGTGCCAGCAGTGACTCTACAGGGAGCACAGATACGCAGTATTTT

V gene: TRBV13
D gene: TRBD2
J gene: TRBJ2-7
clone size: .
CDR3 protein: CASSFWLAEGSYEQYF
CDR3 DNA: TGTGCCAGCAGCTTCTGGCTAGCGGAAGGTTCCTACGAGCAGTACTTC

V gene: TRBV27
D gene: TRBD1
J gene: TRBJ2-2
clone size: once
CDR3 protein: CASKSGQGVTGELFF
CDR3 DNA: TGTGCCAGCAAGTCGGGACAGGGGGTCACCGGGGAGCTGTTTTTT

V gene: TRBV18
D gene: .
J gene: TRBJ1-2
clone size: .
CDR3 protein: CASSPGQGNYGYTF
CDR3 DNA: TGTGCCAGCTCACCAGGGCAGGGTAACTATGGCTACACCTTC

V gene: TRBV25-1
D gene: .
J gene: TRBJ2-7
clone size: .
CDR3 protein: CASSEWPYEQYF
CDR3 DNA: TGTGCCAGCAGTGAATGGCCCTACGAGCAGTACTTC

V gene: TRBV10-1
D gene: TRBD2
J gene: TRBJ2-7
clone size: .
CDR3 protein: CASSPSGSPTYEQYF
CDR3 DNA: TGCGCCAGCAGTCCTAGCGGGAGCCCTACCTACGAGCAGTACTTC